Listed here are 8 T cell receptor beta chains from one sample, sequenced in a study of OX40 agonist ivuxolimab in advanced cancers. Assay used: immunoSEQ multiplex PCR; TCRdb lists only in-frame clones, some missing. The repertoire has about 82,000 clones, 80% to 95% of them found once; the top ten carry over 0.55%. The sample in question was CD4+ or CD8+ T cells sorted from blood, obtained in a trial of the OX40 agonist ivuxolimab. These receptor sequences come from an adult with an advanced solid tumor such as melanoma, head and neck, liver or kidney cancer.

The chain uses TRBV10-1 and TRBJ2-5, with 9 positions matching TRBD1. CDR3 length: 14 residues. Germline V gives CDR1 WNHNN, CDR2 SYGVQD (reference sequence). With 6 bases clipped from V and 4 bases from J, the junction kept 6 bases outside the gene matches. CDR3 DNA: TGCGCCAGCAGCCAAGGGACAGGGAGAGAGACCCAGTACTTC. Protein: CASSQGTGRETQYF.

The chain links TRBV29-1 to TRBJ2-3, with 11 bases aligning to TRBD1. CDR1 and CDR2 from the germline V gene are SQVTM and ANQGSEA. V was pared by 7 bases and J by 3 bases, with 3 bases of the junction left unmatched. The CDR3 is made up of 13 amino acids. For the CDR3, the DNA is TGCAGCGCAGGGACAGGGGGGACAGATACGCAGTATTTT. Its translation is CSAGTGGTDTQYF.

The CDR3 region is CASSREYSYNEQFF. The CDR3 DNA reads as TGTGCCAGCAGCCGAGAATACTCCTACAATGAGCAGTTCTTC. This chain links TRBV14 with TRBJ2-1; no firm D call. V was trimmed by 4 bases and J by 0 bases, leaving 7 bases between them. There are 14 residues in the CDR3. Germline CDR1 SGHDN, CDR2 FVKESK.

V and J are TRBV18 and TRBJ1-2, with D perhaps matching TRBD1 (6 bases). The CDR3 length is 15 residues. V dropped 5 bases and J dropped 2 bases, with 15 bases sitting between them. Germline V lookup: CDR1 KGHSH, CDR2 LQKENI. In DNA form, the CDR3 reads TGTGCCAGCTCAAACCGGGACACGAGAAACTATGGCTACACCTTC. Amino acid sequence: CASSNRDTRNYGYTF.

The CDR3: CASSRRRVGDYNEQFF. CDR3 in DNA: TGTGCCAGCAGCCGAAGGAGGGTGGGAGATTACAATGAGCAGTTCTTC. The chain couples TRBV14 to TRBJ2-1; a possible D gene is TRBD2 (6 bases). Between the trimmed V and J ends, which lost 4 bases and 4 bases, there was a span of 17 bases. This CDR3 is built from 16 residues. Germline CDR1 and CDR2: SGHDN and FVKESK.

V and J are TRBV5-1 and TRBJ2-1, with 8 bases matching TRBD2. The CDR3 runs 15 residues. Trimming at V came to 4 bases and at J to 0 bases, leaving 3 bases not matched to a gene. Germline V lookup: CDR1 SGHRS, CDR2 YFSETQ. The CDR3 bases are TGCGCCAGCAGCGTTAGCGGGATCTCCTACAATGAGCAGTTCTTC. It is translated as CASSVSGISYNEQFF.

The chain uses TRBV21-1 and TRBJ2-2; the D call of TRBD2 is as the table states it, not checked on the DNA. TRBV21-1 is tagged as a pseudogene. This CDR3 region has 14 residues. The CDR3 DNA reads TGTGCCAGCAGCGGGGGGACCCCGCCCGGGGAGCTGTTTTTT. Translated, it gives CASSGGTPPGELFF.

The chain joins TRBV6-5 to TRBJ1-1; D is unclear. The V gene's germline CDR1 is MNHEY and CDR2 SVGAGI. CDR3 length equals 13 residues. V lost 5 bases to trimming and J lost 4 bases, with 11 bases between them. The CDR3, as DNA: TGTGCCAGCAGTCGAGGGTGGAGCACTGAAGCTTTCTTT. It codes for CASSRGWSTEAFF.